This TCR beta chain was captured in a study of blood T cell repertoires in COVID-19. On the study more broadly: Acute-phase and convalescent COVID-19 samples originated in the United States, Italy and Spain. PBMCs, B-cell-depleted T cells, or T cells were the source of the cDNA or gDNA that made up the material.

In the source study's methods: How many nucleated cells were present was estimated from reference gene primer amplification. TCRdb's copy holds only in-frame clones and misses some; the assay was immunoSEQ multiplex PCR. The D gene and trimming were derived from the DNA, and the V and J assignments and clone size from that table. The profile shows 12,000 to 15,000 clones, 87% of them singletons. In germline, CDR1 is SGDLS, CDR2 YYNGEE. The V end lost 0 bases, the J end lost 0 bases, and 7 bases lay between the germline ends. The CDR3 is made up of 15 amino acids. The rearrangement joins TRBV9 to TRBJ1-5; D not resolved. The source material was peripheral blood. This sequence originates from a human donor in a cohort sampled during active COVID-19. CDR3 in DNA: TGTGCCAGCAGCGTAGGGCCTGCTAGCAATCAGCCCCAGCATTTT. Residues: CASSVGPASNQPQHF.